These T cell receptor beta chains were read from a single sample in a study of cytomegalovirus exposure and HLA in healthy donors. Here immunoSEQ multiplex PCR was the method, and the copy in TCRdb shows in-frame clones only, minus some. The table lists around 130,000 clones, around four fifths of them singletons. Sequencing input: PBMCs. The receptors shown here come from a woman in her thirties or forties in good health and CMV-seropositive. Each CDR3 is given with its conserved first and last residue. The D gene is left open where the match is weak. For some rows the clone size is stated as once, few or many, or as a class when expanded; others skip it.

V gene	clone size	J gene	D gene	CDR3 DNA	CDR3 protein
TRBV15	-	TRBJ1-2	-	TGTGCCACCAGCAGAGATCTCCAGGGACTAAACTATGGCTACACCTTC	CATSRDLQGLNYGYTF
TRBV11-2	-	TRBJ1-1	TRBD1	TGTGCCAGCAGCTCAAAGGGGGACAGGGTGAACACTGAAGCTTTCTTT	CASSSKGDRVNTEAFF
TRBV4-3	few	TRBJ2-5	TRBD2	TGCGCCAGCAGCCGCCGGAGTAGCGGGGGGGAGACCCAGTACTTC	CASSRRSSGGETQYF
TRBV19	-	TRBJ2-2	TRBD2	TGTGCCAGTAGCCCCCGACTAGCGGGGGGGAACACCGGGGAGCTGTTTTTT	CASSPRLAGGNTGELFF
TRBV28	-	TRBJ2-7	-	TGTGCCAGTCGAGGGGGGGGGTCCTACGAGCAGTACTTC	CASRGGGSYEQYF
TRBV7-2	-	TRBJ2-2	-	TGTGCCAGCAGCCCGACCCGACAGAACACCGGGGAGCTGTTTTTT	CASSPTRQNTGELFF
TRBV7-9	-	TRBJ1-1	TRBD1	TGTGCCAGCAGCCAAGACAGGGTAGGTGCTTTCTTT	CASSQDRVGAFF
TRBV2	-	TRBJ1-2	TRBD1	TGTGCCAGCAGAAGGACAGGGCCCTATGGCTACACCTTC	CASRRTGPYGYTF
TRBV18	-	TRBJ2-5	TRBD2	TGTGCCAGCTCACAGGGACTAGCGGGGCAAGAGACCCAGTACTTC	CASSQGLAGQETQYF
TRBV2	-	TRBJ1-2	TRBD1	TGTGCCAGCAGTGGAACAGGGGCTTATGGCTACACCTTC	CASSGTGAYGYTF
TRBV6-1	-	TRBJ1-4	-	TGTGCCAGCAGTGAATACAGGGAAAAACTGTTTTTT	CASSEYREKLFF
TRBV9	once	TRBJ2-2	-	TGTGCCAGCAGCGTATCGACTACGAACACCGGGGAGCTGTTTTTT	CASSVSTTNTGELFF
TRBV7-9	once	TRBJ2-2	TRBD1	TGTGCCAGCAGCGTGGACAGGGCCACCGGGGAGCTGTTTTTT	CASSVDRATGELFF
TRBV28	-	TRBJ2-7	-	TGTGCCAGCAGTGCTCGGGGGTCACGCGCCTACGAGCAGTACTTC	CASSARGSRAYEQYF
TRBV23-1	-	TRBJ1-1	TRBD1	TGCGCCAGCAGCCCGACAGGGTTCGCAGCTTTCTTT	CASSPTGFAAFF
TRBV4-3	-	TRBJ2-7	TRBD1	TGCGCCAGCAGCCAAGCGGTTGTTGGGACAGGGGTATCCTACGAGCAGTACTTC	CASSQAVVGTGVSYEQYF
TRBV9	-	TRBJ1-1	TRBD1	TGTGCCAGCAGCGCCGTAAGGGAGGAGACAGGGGTGCAGCGGGTTAGTAGAGCTTTCTTT	CASSAVREETGVQRVSRAFF
TRBV5-1	-	TRBJ1-1	TRBD1	TGCGCCAGCAGCTCAAGAAAGGGACAGCTTTCCAGGTACACTGAAGCTTTCTTT	CASSSRKGQLSRYTEAFF
TRBV7-2	once	TRBJ2-5	TRBD2	TGTGCCAGCAGGCCTTACGGGGGGTGGGAGACCCCTTACTTC	CASRPYGGWETPYF
TRBV18	-	TRBJ1-1	-	TGTGCCAGCTCACCACAACCCGGGGGAGTGAGGAACACTGAAGCTTTCTTT	CASSPQPGGVRNTEAFF
TRBV28	once	TRBJ2-7	-	TGTGCCAGCAGTGCGCCACCAGGGGCCGACCCCTACGAGCAGTACTTC	CASSAPPGADPYEQYF
TRBV27	few	TRBJ2-3	TRBD1	TGTGCCAGCAGTCAGAAGGACAGGGTCACAGATACGCAGTATTTT	CASSQKDRVTDTQYF
TRBV5-4	-	TRBJ1-2	-	TGTGCCAGCAGCCCCTTCGACAATCCTGGCTATGGCTACACCTTC	CASSPFDNPGYGYTF
TRBV4-3	-	TRBJ2-7	-	TGCGCCAGCAGCCGCGAGGATTCCTACGAGCAGTACTTC	CASSREDSYEQYF
TRBV4-2	few	TRBJ1-1	-	TGTGCCAGCAGCCCGGGACAAGCGAACACTGAAGCTTTCTTT	CASSPGQANTEAFF
TRBV6-5	-	TRBJ1-2	-	TGTGCCAGCAGTAGGGGAGGGGTAAACTATGGCTACACCTTC	CASSRGGVNYGYTF
TRBV18	-	TRBJ1-1	-	TGTGCCAGCTCGGAACGGAGTGAAGCTTTCTTT	CASSERSEAFF
TRBV27	-	TRBJ2-7	TRBD2	TGTGCCAGCAGTTCCACATCCCTAGCGGTGACGCTCTACGAGCAGTACTTC	CASSSTSLAVTLYEQYF
TRBV9	-	TRBJ1-2	-	TGTGCCAGCAGCGGTGTGAGGCCTGGCTACACCTTC	CASSGVRPGYTF
TRBV28	-	TRBJ1-1	-	TGTGCCAGCAGGCTAGACAGTGAAGCTTTCTTT	CASRLDSEAFF
TRBV19	-	TRBJ1-2	TRBD1	TGTGCCAGTAGTATGACAGGGGGCGACTATGGCTACACCTTC	CASSMTGGDYGYTF
TRBV10-3	-	TRBJ1-3	TRBD1	TGTGCCATCAGTGTTCCAGGGGACAGCTCTGGAAACACCATATATTTT	CAISVPGDSSGNTIYF
TRBV23-1	-	TRBJ1-4	-	TGCGCCTCCGGGGGGCGCCTGAAATATTCGTCTAATGAAAAACTGTTTTTT	CASGGRLKYSSNEKLFF
TRBV10-3	-	TRBJ1-1	TRBD1	TGTGCCATCAGTGGTACGGGGGGACAGGGGTCGAACACTGAAGCTTTCTTT	CAISGTGGQGSNTEAFF
TRBV6-5	-	TRBJ2-7	TRBD1	TGTGCCAGCAGAAGCCTGGGACAGGCCTCCTACGAGCAGTACTTC	CASRSLGQASYEQYF
TRBV11-3	-	TRBJ2-5	-	TGTGCCAGCAGCTTTGGAGTCCAAGAGACCCAGTACTTC	CASSFGVQETQYF
TRBV15	-	TRBJ1-1	-	TGTGCCACCAGCAGAGAGGCAGGGATGATGAACACTGAAGCTTTCTTT	CATSREAGMMNTEAFF
TRBV27	once	TRBJ1-1	-	TGTGCCAGCAGTTTCCGGGCAGGGCCCTCTGAAGCTTTCTTT	CASSFRAGPSEAFF
TRBV4-3	-	TRBJ2-7	TRBD1	TGCGCCAGCAGCCAAGCTCAGGACAGGGAGTCCTACGAGCAGTACTTC	CASSQAQDRESYEQYF
TRBV5-4	many	TRBJ2-5	TRBD2	TGTGCCAGCGGGATAGCGGGAGGCATCCAAGAGACCCAGTACTTC	CASGIAGGIQETQYF
TRBV28	-	TRBJ1-6	-	TGTGCCAGCAGTGGGACAAATTCACCCCTCCACTTT	CASSGTNSPLHF
TRBV19	-	TRBJ2-3	-	TGTGCCAGTAGTATCTCCCCGGGGGTTCGGGGCACGGGGGATACGCAGTATTTT	CASSISPGVRGTGDTQYF
TRBV7-9	-	TRBJ1-2	-	TGTGCCAGCAACCCCCAGAGACAGCCTGCTGGCTGCACCTTC	CASNPQRQPAGCTF
TRBV30	-	TRBJ2-7	TRBD2	TGTGCCTGGAGTGTCGGCGGGAGTTGGTACGAGCAGTACTTC	CAWSVGGSWYEQYF
TRBV5-1	-	TRBJ1-2	TRBD1	TGCGCCAGCAGCTTGGATGGGACAGGGAGGGGTGGCTACACCTTC	CASSLDGTGRGGYTF
TRBV5-1	-	TRBJ1-4	TRBD1	TGCGCCAGCACAACAGGGGGGAATCGACCAAATGAAAAACTGTTTTTT	CASTTGGNRPNEKLFF
TRBV28	-	TRBJ2-5	-	TGTGCCAGCAGTTTAGGAGCAGGGCCCTCTCAAGAGACCCAGTACTTC	CASSLGAGPSQETQYF
TRBV19	once	TRBJ2-5	TRBD2	TGTGCCAGTAGTCGTCTAAGGGGAGGGGAAGAGCAGTACTTC	CASSRLRGGEEQYF
TRBV30	-	TRBJ2-7	-	TGTGCCTGGAGTGCCGAGGATGGTAGTTCCCCCGGGTACGAGCAGTACTTC	CAWSAEDGSSPGYEQYF